The T cell receptor beta chain described here comes from a study of beta chain features in type 1 diabetes. This clone showed up just a few times. All of the isolated RNA was reverse transcribed, so expressed TCRB transcripts were sequenced. TCRdb keeps only in-frame clones here, not all; method: immunoSEQ multiplex PCR. Among 130,000 to 150,000 clones listed, about 10% were seen once. Each of the CD4+ naive, central memory, regulatory and stem cell-like memory populations was sorted via CD45RO/CCR7/CD25/CD127/CD95/CD27. Sequencing was carried out using naive CD4+ T cells from blood. This sequence originates from a man between 18 and 29 years old in good health.

CDR3 region: CASSPGTAIYEQYF. The CDR3, as DNA: TGTGCCAGCTCACCAGGGACAGCAATCTACGAGCAGTACTTC. The J gene is TRBJ2-7, the V gene TRBV18, with TRBD1 matching over 7 bases. This CDR3 has 14 residues. The germline V gene has CDR1 KGHSH and CDR2 LQKENI. The trim removed 2 bases at V and 3 bases at J, leaving 4 bases unmatched.